This TCR beta chain derives from a study of identical twins. TCRdb analysed the 5' RACE reads with MiXCR anew, one entry per CDR3 protein. The sample contains about 890,000 distinct CDR3 sequences, 12% of which appear only once. Notes on the study in general: The study found that models underestimated out-of-frame TCR alpha sharing in monozygotic twins. Its conclusions, products of cross-sectional statistical analysis, did not come from following the same donors.

A remark on this clonotype: Its target is unknown.

V lost 1 base to trimming and J lost 7 bases, with 10 bases between them. Per germline, CDR1 SEHNR and CDR2 FQNEAQ (reference sequence). The CDR3 is 13 residues long. These data also featured in a second study, about yellow fever vaccine responses in identical twins.

The sequence was obtained from a young woman in good health. The sample was PBMCs. The chain combines TRBV7-9 with TRBJ1-1, with D tentatively TRBD1 (6 bases). In nucleotides, the CDR3 is TGTGCCAGCAGCTTAGGACAGGAGAGTGAAGCTTTCTTT. Its protein product is CASSLGQESEAFF.